This T cell receptor beta chain emerged from a study of cytomegalovirus exposure and HLA in healthy donors. On the study more broadly: Genotyping of nearly 400 donors showed that around 86% belonged to the Caucasian-associated ancestry cluster.

Amplification used 60 Vbeta primers and 13 Jbeta primers. Assay: immunoSEQ multiplex PCR; the TCRdb copy retains only in-frame clones and omits some. This sample yields tens of thousands of clones, of which around 79% are seen a single time; approximately 15% belongs to the top ten. The CDR3 is 14 residues long. The V gene lost 4 bases and the J gene lost 2 bases, with 11 bases spanning the gap. CDR1 and CDR2 from the germline V gene are SGHRS and YFSETQ. Specimen: PBMCs. The TCR was taken from a middle-aged woman in good health and CMV-seropositive. This chain uses TRBV5-1 with TRBJ2-3; TRBD2 might be the D (6 bases). The CDR3 here is CASSAGGNTDTQYF. CDR3 coding DNA: TGCGCCAGCAGCGCGGGCGGGAACACAGATACGCAGTATTTT. Together with reference TRBV5-1 and TRBJ2-3, the CDR3 gives the full variable domain: KAGVTQTPRYLIKTRGQQVTLSCSPISGHRSVSWYQQTPGQGLQFLFEYFSETQRNKGNFPGRFSGRQFSNSRSEMNVSTLELGDSALYLCASSAGGNTDTQYFGPGTRLTVL.